This T cell receptor beta chain appears in the sequencing data of a study of T cell responses to AZD1222 COVID-19 vaccine. Study overall: Timing groups of about 4 and about 12 weeks for second doses were pooled.

This CDR3 contains 15 residues. Germline V gene data show CDR1 as SGHVS and CDR2 as FNYEAQ. V was shortened by 0 bases and J by 5 bases, with 13 bases between the two germline ends. The data were produced by immunoSEQ multiplex PCR, yet TCRdb's version contains in-frame clones alone and is incomplete. The repertoire has 85,000 to 130,000 clones, about 91% of them found once; the top ten carry roughly a sixth. Study-wide findings and caveats: In all cases, repertoires were sampled only after the peak T cell response. The study found Spike-specific TCR breadth and depth rose after two AZD1222 doses. Nearly half of spike-specific TCRs reportedly go after variant regions that carry no mutations.

This clone showed up just a few times. The antigen is unknown. This TCR derives from an adult in good health. The sequencing here drew on peripheral blood, taken on day 0 of AZD1222 vaccination. The chain employs TRBV7-6 and TRBJ2-5; perhaps TRBD2 as D (6 bases). This chain's CDR3 is CASSLANRGTETQYF. The CDR3 DNA is TGTGCCAGCAGCTTAGCGAATCGGGGGACTGAGACCCAGTACTTC.